This TCR beta chain was obtained from a study of blood T cell repertoires in COVID-19. Per the original methods: From reference gene primer amplification, estimates of nucleated cell counts were derived. Libraries were prepared by immunoSEQ multiplex PCR; TCRdb keeps only in-frame clonotypes and omits some of them. V, J and clone size derive from that table, while D and trimming were established from the DNA sequence. The sample shows around 450,000 clones, 75% to 90% of them seen only once. The count of this clone is one. From germline, CDR1 is SGHAT and CDR2 FQDESV (reference sequence). The trim removed 7 bases at V and 6 bases at J, leaving 8 bases unmatched. The CDR3 runs to 14 residues.

Sample: PBMCs or T cells enriched from blood (not recorded which). This clonotype was obtained from a woman younger than 35 who had recovered from COVID-19. The chain has TRBV11-1 and TRBJ2-2, with 7 bases lining up with TRBD2. As DNA, the CDR3 is TGTGCCAGCAACCGAGGACTAGGGTCCGGGGAGCTGTTTTTT. Translated, it gives CASNRGLGSGELFF.